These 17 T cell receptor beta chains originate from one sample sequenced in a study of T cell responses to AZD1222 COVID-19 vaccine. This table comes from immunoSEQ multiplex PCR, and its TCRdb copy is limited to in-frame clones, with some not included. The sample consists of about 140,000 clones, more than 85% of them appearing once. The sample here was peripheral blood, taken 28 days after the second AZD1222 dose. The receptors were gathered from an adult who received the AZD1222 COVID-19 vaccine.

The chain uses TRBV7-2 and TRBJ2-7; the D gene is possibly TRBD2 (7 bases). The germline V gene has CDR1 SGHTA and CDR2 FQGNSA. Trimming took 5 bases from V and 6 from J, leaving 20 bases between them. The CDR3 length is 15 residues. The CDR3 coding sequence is TGTGCCAGCAGCCTCCCCACAGGGAGGGTCGGCGAGCAGTACTTC. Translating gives CASSLPTGRVGEQYF.

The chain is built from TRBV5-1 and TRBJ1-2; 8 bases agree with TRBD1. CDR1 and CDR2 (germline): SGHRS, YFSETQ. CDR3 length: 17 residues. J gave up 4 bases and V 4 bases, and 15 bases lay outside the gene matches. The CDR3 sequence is CASSPRGILDRVYGYTF. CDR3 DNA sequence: TGCGCCAGCAGCCCCCGCGGCATCCTGGACAGGGTCTATGGCTACACCTTC.

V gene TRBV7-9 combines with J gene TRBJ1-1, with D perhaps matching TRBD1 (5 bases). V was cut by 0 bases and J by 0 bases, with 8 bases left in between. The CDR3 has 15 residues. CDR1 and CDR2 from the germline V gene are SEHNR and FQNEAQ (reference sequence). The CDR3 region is CASSLATVMNTEAFF. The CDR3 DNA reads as TGTGCCAGCAGCTTAGCGACAGTAATGAACACTGAAGCTTTCTTT.

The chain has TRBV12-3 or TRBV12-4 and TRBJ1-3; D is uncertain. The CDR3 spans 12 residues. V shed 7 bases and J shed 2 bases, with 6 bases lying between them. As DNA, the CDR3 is TGTGCCAGCACGTCCCCTGGAAACACCATATATTTT. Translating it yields CASTSPGNTIYF.

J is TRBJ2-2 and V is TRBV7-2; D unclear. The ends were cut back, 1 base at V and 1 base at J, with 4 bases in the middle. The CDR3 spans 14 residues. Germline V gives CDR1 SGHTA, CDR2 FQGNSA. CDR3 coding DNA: TGTGCCAGCAGCTTAGTTCAGAACACCGGGGAGCTGTTTTTT. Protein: CASSLVQNTGELFF.

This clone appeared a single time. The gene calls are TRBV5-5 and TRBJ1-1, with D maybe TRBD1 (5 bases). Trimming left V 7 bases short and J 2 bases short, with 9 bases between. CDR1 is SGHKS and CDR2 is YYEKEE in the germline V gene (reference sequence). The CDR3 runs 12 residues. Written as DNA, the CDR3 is TGTGCCAGCGGGGACTTTAACACTGAAGCTTTCTTT. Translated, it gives CASGDFNTEAFF.

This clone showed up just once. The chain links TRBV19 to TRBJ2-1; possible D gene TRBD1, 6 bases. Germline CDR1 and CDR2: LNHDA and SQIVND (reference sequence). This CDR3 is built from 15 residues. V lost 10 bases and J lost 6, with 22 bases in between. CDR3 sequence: CATETAAGAGNEQFF. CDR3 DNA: TGTGCCACGGAGACGGCGGCAGGGGCAGGCAATGAGCAGTTCTTC. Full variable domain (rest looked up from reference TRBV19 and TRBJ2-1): DGGITQSPKYLFRKEGQNVTLSCEQNLNHDAMYWYRQDPGQGLRLIYYSQIVNDFQKGDIAEGYSVSREKKESFPLTVTSAQKNPTAFYLCATETAAGAGNEQFFGPGTRLTVL.

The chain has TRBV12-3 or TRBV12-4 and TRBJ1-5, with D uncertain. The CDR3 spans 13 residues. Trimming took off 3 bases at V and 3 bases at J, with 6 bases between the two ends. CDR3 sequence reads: CASSFSLNQPQHF. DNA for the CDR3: TGTGCCAGCAGTTTCTCCCTCAATCAGCCCCAGCATTTT.

The CDR3 region has the DNA TGTGCCAGCAGCCTCCGGGACAGTTACAATGAGCAGTTCTTC. This translates into CASSLRDSYNEQFF. The V call is TRBV3-1 (or the pseudogene TRBV3-2), the J call TRBJ2-1; the match to TRBD1 covers 7 bases. Germline V gives CDR1 LGHDT, CDR2 YNNKEL (reference sequence). Trimming took 4 bases from V and 4 from J; bases not matched to a gene: 4. The CDR3 runs 14 residues.

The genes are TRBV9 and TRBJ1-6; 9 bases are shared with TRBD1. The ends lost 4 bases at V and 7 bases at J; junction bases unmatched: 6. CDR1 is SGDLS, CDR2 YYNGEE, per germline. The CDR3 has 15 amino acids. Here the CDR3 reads CASSPGQGSNSPLHF. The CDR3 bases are TGTGCCAGCAGCCCGGGACAGGGTAGCAATTCACCCCTCCACTTT. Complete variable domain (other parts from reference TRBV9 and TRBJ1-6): DSGVTQTPKHLITATGQRVTLRCSPRSGDLSVYWYQQSLDQGLQFLIQYYNGEERAKGNILERFSAQQFPDLHSELNLSSLELGDSALYFCASSPGQGSNSPLHFGNGTRLTVT.

CDR3 sequence reads: CASSFSDRRDGYTF. CDR3 DNA sequence: TGTGCCAGCAGTTTTTCCGACAGGAGGGATGGCTACACCTTC. The V gene is TRBV27, the J gene TRBJ1-2, with TRBD1 as a possible D gene (6 bases). Germline V gives CDR1 MNHEY, CDR2 SMNVEV (reference sequence). V was cut by 3 bases and J by 6 bases, with 14 bases left in between. The CDR3 length is 14 residues.

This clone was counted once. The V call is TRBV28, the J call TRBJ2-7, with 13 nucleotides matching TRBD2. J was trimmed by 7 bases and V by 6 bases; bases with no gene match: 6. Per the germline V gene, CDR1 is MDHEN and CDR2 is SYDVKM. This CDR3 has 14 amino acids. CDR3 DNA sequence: TGTGCCAGCAGGGGGACTAGCGGGGTTGTGGAGCAGTACTTC. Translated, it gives CASRGTSGVVEQYF.

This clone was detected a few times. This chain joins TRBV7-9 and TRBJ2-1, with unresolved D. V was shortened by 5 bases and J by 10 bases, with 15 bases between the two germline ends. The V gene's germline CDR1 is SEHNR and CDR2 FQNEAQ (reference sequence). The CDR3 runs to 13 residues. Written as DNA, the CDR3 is TGTGCCAGCAGCCTACCGTTCCCCCAGGAGCAGTTCTTC. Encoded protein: CASSLPFPQEQFF.

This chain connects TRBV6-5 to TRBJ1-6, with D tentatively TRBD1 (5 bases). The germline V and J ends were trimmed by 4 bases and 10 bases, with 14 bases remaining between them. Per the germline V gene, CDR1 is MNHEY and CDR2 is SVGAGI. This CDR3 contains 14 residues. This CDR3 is CASSLTRGDSPLHF. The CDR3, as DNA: TGTGCCAGCAGTTTAACCCGGGGGGACTCACCCCTCCACTTT.

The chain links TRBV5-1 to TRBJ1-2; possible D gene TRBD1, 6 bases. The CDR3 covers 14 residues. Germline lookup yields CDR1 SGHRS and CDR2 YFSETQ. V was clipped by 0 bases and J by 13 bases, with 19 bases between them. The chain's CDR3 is CASSLDGTTTRGTF. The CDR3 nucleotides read TGCGCCAGCAGCTTGGACGGGACAACGACCCGGGGCACCTTC.

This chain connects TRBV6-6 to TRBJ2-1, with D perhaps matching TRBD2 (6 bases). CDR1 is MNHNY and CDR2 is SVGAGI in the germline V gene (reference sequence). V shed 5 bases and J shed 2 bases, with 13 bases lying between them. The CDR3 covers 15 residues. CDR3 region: CASSPPTSTYNEQFF. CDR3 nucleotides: TGTGCCAGCAGTCCTCCGACTAGTACCTACAATGAGCAGTTCTTC.

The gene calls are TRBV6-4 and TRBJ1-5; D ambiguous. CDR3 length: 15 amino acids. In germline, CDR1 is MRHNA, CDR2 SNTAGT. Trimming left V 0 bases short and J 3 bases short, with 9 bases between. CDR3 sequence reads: CASSDSGRFNQPQHF. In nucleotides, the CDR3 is TGTGCCAGCAGTGACTCAGGCAGGTTCAATCAGCCCCAGCATTTT.